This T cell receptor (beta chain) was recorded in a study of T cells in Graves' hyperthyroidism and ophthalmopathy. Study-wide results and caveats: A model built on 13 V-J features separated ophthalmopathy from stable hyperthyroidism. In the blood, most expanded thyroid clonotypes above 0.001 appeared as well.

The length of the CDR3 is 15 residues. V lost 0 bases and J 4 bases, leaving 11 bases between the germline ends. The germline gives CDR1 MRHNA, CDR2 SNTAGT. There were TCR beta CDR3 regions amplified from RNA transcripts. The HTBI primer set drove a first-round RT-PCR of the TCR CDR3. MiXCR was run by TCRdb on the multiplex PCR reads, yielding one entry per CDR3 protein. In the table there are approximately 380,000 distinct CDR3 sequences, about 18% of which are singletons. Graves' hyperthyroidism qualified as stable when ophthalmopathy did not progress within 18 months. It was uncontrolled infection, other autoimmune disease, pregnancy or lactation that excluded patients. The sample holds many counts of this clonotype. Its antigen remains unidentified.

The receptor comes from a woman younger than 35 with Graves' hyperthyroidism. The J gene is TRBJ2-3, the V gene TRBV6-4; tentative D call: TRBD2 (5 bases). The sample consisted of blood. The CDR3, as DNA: TGTGCCAGCAGTGACTCGATGGACGGGGCAGATACGCAGTATTTT. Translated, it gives CASSDSMDGADTQYF.